This TCR beta chain was sequenced during a study of radiation and T cells in renal cell carcinoma. The CDR3 totals 13 residues. V was trimmed by 6 bases and J by 7 bases, leaving 15 bases between them. From germline, CDR1 is KGHSH and CDR2 LQKENI. Here immunoSEQ multiplex PCR was the method, and the copy in TCRdb shows in-frame clones only, minus some. The table lists about 170,000 clones, 88% of them singletons. Time point meaning: blood 4 weeks post-SBRT, at nephrectomy. Treatment: 15 Gy SBRT to primary tumor, nephrectomy 4 weeks later. The clonotype was recovered from a woman aged 45-59 years with renal cell carcinoma. The chain recombines TRBV18 with TRBJ1-2; D unresolved. The input for sequencing was blood, taken from a patient whose treatment included radiotherapy and nephrectomy. The CDR3 is CASSPDGERGYTF. For the CDR3, the DNA is TGTGCCAGCTCCCCCGATGGGGAGCGTGGCTACACCTTC. The whole variable domain, remainder taken from reference TRBV18 and TRBJ1-2, is NAGVMQNPRHLVRRRGQEARLRCSPMKGHSHVYWYRQLPEEGLKFMVYLQKENIIDESGMPKERFSAEFPKEGPSILRIQQVVRGDSAAYFCASSPDGERGYTFGSGTRLTVV.